This is a list of T cell receptor beta chains from one sample in a study of CD8+CD57+ T cells in acquired aplastic anemia. One entry per CDR3 protein, called by TCRdb with MiXCR from the reads. The data show a few hundred thousand distinct CDR3 sequences, with roughly 33% seen just once and 1.1% held by the top ten. The sample taken for sequencing was sorted CD4+, CD8+, or CD8+CD57+ T cells (not recorded which) from PBMCs. All receptors come from a human donor in good health, serving as a control. The CDR3 runs from the conserved cysteine through the conserved F or W. Each record gives: clone size, V gene, D gene, J gene, CDR3 protein, CDR3 DNA. D genes are given only for firm matches. Where a row states a size, it is once, few, many or the class of an expanded clone; other rows omit it.

clone_size: .
v_call: TRBV2
d_call: .
j_call: TRBJ1-2
cdr3_aa: CASRAAGAYGYTF
cdr3_nt: TGTGCCAGCCGGGCGGCGGGGGCGTATGGCTACACCTTC

clone_size: .
v_call: TRBV19
d_call: .
j_call: TRBJ1-1
cdr3_aa: CASSSDRRRTEAFF
cdr3_nt: TGTGCCAGTAGTTCGGACCGAAGGCGCACTGAAGCTTTCTTT

clone_size: .
v_call: TRBV7-8
d_call: .
j_call: TRBJ1-5
cdr3_aa: CASSPGAGQPQHF
cdr3_nt: TGTGCCAGCAGCCCCGGGGCCGGGCAGCCCCAGCATTTT

clone_size: many
v_call: TRBV7-2
d_call: TRBD2
j_call: TRBJ2-7
cdr3_aa: CASSQTSSNEQYF
cdr3_nt: TGTGCCAGCAGCCAGACTAGCTCCAACGAGCAGTACTTC

clone_size: .
v_call: TRBV7-2
d_call: TRBD2
j_call: TRBJ2-7
cdr3_aa: CASSARLAGSYEQYF
cdr3_nt: TGTGCCAGCAGTGCTAGATTAGCGGGCTCCTACGAGCAGTACTTC

clone_size: .
v_call: TRBV20-1
d_call: .
j_call: TRBJ2-7
cdr3_aa: CSAPKDSSYEQYF
cdr3_nt: TGCAGTGCGCCGAAGGACAGCTCCTACGAGCAGTACTTC

clone_size: many
v_call: TRBV2
d_call: .
j_call: TRBJ1-2
cdr3_aa: CASSLSFGRNF
cdr3_nt: TGTGCCAGCAGCCTCTCATTCGGGAGAAACTTC

clone_size: few
v_call: TRBV14
d_call: .
j_call: TRBJ2-5
cdr3_aa: CASSQVASFAETQYF
cdr3_nt: TGTGCCAGCAGCCAAGTAGCTAGCTTCGCAGAGACCCAGTACTTC

clone_size: .
v_call: TRBV11-2
d_call: .
j_call: TRBJ2-6
cdr3_aa: CASSRSPSGANVLTF
cdr3_nt: TGTGCCAGCAGCCGTAGCCCCTCTGGGGCCAACGTCCTGACTTTC

clone_size: .
v_call: TRBV19
d_call: TRBD2
j_call: TRBJ2-3
cdr3_aa: CASSKRAGGPTDTQYF
cdr3_nt: TGTGCCAGTAGCAAACGAGCGGGGGGGCCCACAGATACGCAGTATTTT

clone_size: .
v_call: TRBV4-1
d_call: .
j_call: TRBJ2-3
cdr3_aa: CASSPDYTSTDTQYF
cdr3_nt: TGCGCCAGCAGTCCCGACTACACTAGCACAGATACGCAGTATTTT

clone_size: many
v_call: TRBV5-5
d_call: TRBD1
j_call: TRBJ1-2
cdr3_aa: CASSLAFGQGDYGYTF
cdr3_nt: TGTGCCAGCAGCTTGGCCTTCGGACAGGGGGACTATGGCTACACCTTC

clone_size: once
v_call: TRBV10-3
d_call: .
j_call: TRBJ2-2
cdr3_aa: CAISYSMDGVGGELFF
cdr3_nt: TGTGCCATCAGTTACTCGATGGACGGGGTGGGTGGGGAGCTGTTTTTT

clone_size: few
v_call: TRBV5-4
d_call: .
j_call: TRBJ2-2
cdr3_aa: CASSLDSGANTGELFF
cdr3_nt: TGTGCCAGCAGCTTGGATTCAGGGGCGAACACCGGGGAGCTGTTTTTT

clone_size: .
v_call: TRBV29-1
d_call: TRBD1
j_call: TRBJ1-1
cdr3_aa: CSSQGGQANTEAFF
cdr3_nt: TGCAGCTCCCAAGGAGGACAGGCCAACACTGAAGCTTTCTTT

clone_size: many
v_call: TRBV12-3/TRBV12-4
d_call: .
j_call: TRBJ2-3
cdr3_aa: CASRDSRSTDTQYF
cdr3_nt: TGTGCCAGCAGAGACAGTAGAAGCACAGATACGCAGTATTTT

clone_size: many
v_call: TRBV20-1
d_call: .
j_call: TRBJ2-3
cdr3_aa: CSARLRASTDTQYF
cdr3_nt: TGCAGTGCTAGACTCAGGGCCAGCACAGATACGCAGTATTTT

clone_size: .
v_call: TRBV7-3
d_call: TRBD2
j_call: TRBJ2-3
cdr3_aa: CASSLNPWGAGGLDTQYF
cdr3_nt: TGTGCCAGCAGCTTAAACCCATGGGGAGCGGGGGGGCTTGATACGCAGTATTTT

clone_size: few
v_call: TRBV6-2/TRBV6-3
d_call: .
j_call: TRBJ2-3
cdr3_aa: CASRLDGSTDTQYF
cdr3_nt: TGTGCCAGCAGACTTGACGGAAGCACAGATACGCAGTATTTT

clone_size: many
v_call: TRBV20-1
d_call: TRBD1
j_call: TRBJ2-7
cdr3_aa: CSARETGDYEQYF
cdr3_nt: TGCAGTGCTCGAGAGACAGGGGACTACGAGCAGTACTTC

clone_size: .
v_call: TRBV2
d_call: TRBD1
j_call: TRBJ1-6
cdr3_aa: CASTRTGNKSSPLHF
cdr3_nt: TGTGCCAGCACCCGGACAGGGAATAAAAGTTCACCCCTCCACTTT

clone_size: many
v_call: TRBV10-1
d_call: .
j_call: TRBJ1-6
cdr3_aa: CASRLVRGPKSSYNSPLHF
cdr3_nt: TGCGCCAGCAGGCTGGTCAGGGGCCCGAAAAGCTCCTATAATTCACCCCTCCACTTT

clone_size: .
v_call: TRBV7-9
d_call: TRBD1
j_call: TRBJ2-5
cdr3_aa: CASRDVGTGDGETQYF
cdr3_nt: TGTGCCAGCAGGGACGTAGGGACAGGGGATGGCGAGACCCAGTACTTC

clone_size: .
v_call: TRBV2
d_call: .
j_call: TRBJ1-5
cdr3_aa: CASRSIEGGQPQHF
cdr3_nt: TGTGCCAGCCGGAGTATAGAGGGGGGTCAGCCCCAGCATTTT

clone_size: .
v_call: TRBV19
d_call: .
j_call: TRBJ1-3
cdr3_aa: CAVGGSRSYLDSGNTIYF
cdr3_nt: TGTGCCGTCGGGGGTTCTCGGTCATATTTGGACTCTGGAAACACCATATATTTT

clone_size: .
v_call: TRBV4-2
d_call: .
j_call: TRBJ1-2
cdr3_aa: CASSRGADPTTNGYTF
cdr3_nt: TGTGCCAGCAGCCGAGGGGCCGACCCCACGACGAATGGCTACACCTTC

clone_size: many
v_call: TRBV4-1
d_call: TRBD1
j_call: TRBJ2-7
cdr3_aa: CASSRGQGSGEQYF
cdr3_nt: TGCGCCAGCAGCCGGGGACAGGGCTCAGGCGAGCAGTACTTC

clone_size: many
v_call: TRBV19
d_call: TRBD1
j_call: TRBJ1-4
cdr3_aa: CASGDRGPEKLFF
cdr3_nt: TGTGCCAGTGGGGACAGGGGACCCGAAAAACTGTTTTTT

clone_size: many
v_call: TRBV2
d_call: .
j_call: TRBJ2-1
cdr3_aa: CASQGGFLGEQFF
cdr3_nt: TGTGCCAGCCAGGGGGGCTTTTTAGGTGAGCAGTTCTTC

clone_size: .
v_call: TRBV5-6
d_call: .
j_call: TRBJ1-5
cdr3_aa: CASSLGGGWDGQPQHF
cdr3_nt: TGTGCCAGCAGCTTGGGGGGGGGGTGGGACGGACAGCCCCAGCATTTT

clone_size: many
v_call: TRBV15
d_call: .
j_call: TRBJ2-5
cdr3_aa: CATSRDRANQETQYF
cdr3_nt: TGTGCCACCAGCAGAGATCGGGCAAATCAAGAGACCCAGTACTTC

clone_size: once
v_call: TRBV9
d_call: .
j_call: TRBJ1-1
cdr3_aa: CASSVAVQGYTEAFF
cdr3_nt: TGTGCCAGCAGCGTAGCTGTACAGGGCTACACTGAAGCTTTCTTT

clone_size: many
v_call: TRBV19
d_call: .
j_call: TRBJ1-5
cdr3_aa: CASSAGHSNQPQHF
cdr3_nt: TGTGCCAGTAGTGCGGGACATAGCAATCAGCCCCAGCATTTT

clone_size: many
v_call: TRBV10-1
d_call: .
j_call: TRBJ2-1
cdr3_aa: CASSATTQARNEQFF
cdr3_nt: TGCGCCAGCAGTGCCACCACACAAGCGAGGAATGAGCAGTTCTTC

clone_size: many
v_call: TRBV7-8
d_call: .
j_call: TRBJ2-7
cdr3_aa: CASSFRHGYEQYF
cdr3_nt: TGTGCCAGCAGCTTCCGACATGGGTACGAGCAGTACTTC

clone_size: many
v_call: TRBV9
d_call: .
j_call: TRBJ2-1
cdr3_aa: CASSVEGRSSYNEQFF
cdr3_nt: TGTGCCAGCAGCGTAGAAGGGAGGTCCTCCTACAATGAGCAGTTCTTC

clone_size: many
v_call: TRBV5-1
d_call: TRBD1
j_call: TRBJ2-7
cdr3_aa: CASSTTGTYEQYF
cdr3_nt: TGCGCCAGCAGTACGACAGGGACCTACGAGCAGTACTTC

clone_size: .
v_call: TRBV11-2
d_call: TRBD2
j_call: TRBJ2-1
cdr3_aa: CASSKRLAGGPYNEQFF
cdr3_nt: TGTGCCAGCAGCAAGAGACTAGCGGGGGGGCCCTACAATGAGCAGTTCTTC

clone_size: many
v_call: TRBV10-2
d_call: .
j_call: TRBJ2-5
cdr3_aa: CASSVSKRVTQYF
cdr3_nt: TGCGCCAGCAGTGTTTCCAAAAGGGTGACCCAGTACTTC